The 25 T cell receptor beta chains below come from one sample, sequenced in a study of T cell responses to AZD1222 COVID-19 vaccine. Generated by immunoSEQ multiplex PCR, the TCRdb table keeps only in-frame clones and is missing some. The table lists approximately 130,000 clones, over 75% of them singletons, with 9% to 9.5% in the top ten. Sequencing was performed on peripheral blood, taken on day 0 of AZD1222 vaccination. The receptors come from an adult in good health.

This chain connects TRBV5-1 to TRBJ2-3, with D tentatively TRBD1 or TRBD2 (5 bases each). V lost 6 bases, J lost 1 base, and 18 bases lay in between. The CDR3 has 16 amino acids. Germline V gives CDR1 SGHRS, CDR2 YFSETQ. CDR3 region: CASTRGGAGGTDTQYF. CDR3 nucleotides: TGCGCCAGCACCCGGGGCGGAGCTGGAGGCACAGATACGCAGTATTTT. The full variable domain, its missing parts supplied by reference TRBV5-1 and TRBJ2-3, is KAGVTQTPRYLIKTRGQQVTLSCSPISGHRSVSWYQQTPGQGLQFLFEYFSETQRNKGNFPGRFSGRQFSNSRSEMNVSTLELGDSALYLCASTRGGAGGTDTQYFGPGTRLTVL.

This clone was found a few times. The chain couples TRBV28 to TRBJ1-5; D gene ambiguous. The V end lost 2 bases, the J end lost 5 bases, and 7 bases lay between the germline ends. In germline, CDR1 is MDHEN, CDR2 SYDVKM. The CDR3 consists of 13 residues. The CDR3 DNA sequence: TGTGCCAGCAGTTTAGTTTCGGATCAGCCCCAGCATTTT. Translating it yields CASSLVSDQPQHF.

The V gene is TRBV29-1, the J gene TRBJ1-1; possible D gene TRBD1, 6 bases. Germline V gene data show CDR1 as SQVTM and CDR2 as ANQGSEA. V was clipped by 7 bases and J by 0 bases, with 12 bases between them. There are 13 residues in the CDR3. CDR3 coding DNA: TGCAGCGGTCTGACAGGCATGAACACTGAAGCTTTCTTT. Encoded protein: CSGLTGMNTEAFF.

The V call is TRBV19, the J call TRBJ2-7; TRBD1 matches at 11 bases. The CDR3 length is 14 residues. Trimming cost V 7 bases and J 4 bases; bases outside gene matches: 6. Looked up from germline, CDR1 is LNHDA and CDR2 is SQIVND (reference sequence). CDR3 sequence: CASKGQGALYEQYF. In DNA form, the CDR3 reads TGTGCCAGTAAAGGACAGGGGGCATTGTACGAGCAGTACTTC.

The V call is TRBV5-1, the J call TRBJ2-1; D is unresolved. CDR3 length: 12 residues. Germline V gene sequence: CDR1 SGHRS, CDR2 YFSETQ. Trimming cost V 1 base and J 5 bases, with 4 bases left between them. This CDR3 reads CASSLRHNEQFF. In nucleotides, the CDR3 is TGCGCCAGCAGCTTGAGACACAATGAGCAGTTCTTC.

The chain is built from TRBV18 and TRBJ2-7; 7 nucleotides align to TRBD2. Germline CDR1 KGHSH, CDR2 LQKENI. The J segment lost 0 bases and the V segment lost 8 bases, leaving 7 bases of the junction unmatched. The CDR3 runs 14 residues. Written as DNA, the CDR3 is TGTGCCAGCAAGCCGGGACTATCCTCCTACGAGCAGTACTTC. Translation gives CASKPGLSSYEQYF.

This chain's CDR3 is CASSSVNRQAYGYTF. Here the CDR3 DNA reads TGTGCCAGCAGTTCGGTGAATCGGCAGGCCTATGGCTACACCTTC. The V gene is TRBV27, the J gene TRBJ1-2; D is uncertain. The CDR3 covers 15 residues. The V end lost 4 bases, the J end lost 4 bases, and 16 bases lay between the germline ends. Germline CDR1 reads MNHEY; CDR2 reads SMNVEV (reference sequence).

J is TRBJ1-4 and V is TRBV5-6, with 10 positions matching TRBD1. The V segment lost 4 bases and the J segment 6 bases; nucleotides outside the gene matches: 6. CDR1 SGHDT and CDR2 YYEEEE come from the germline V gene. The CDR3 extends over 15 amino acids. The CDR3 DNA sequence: TGTGCCAGCAGCGGACGGGACAGGGGTGATGAAAAACTGTTTTTT. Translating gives CASSGRDRGDEKLFF.

DNA of the CDR3: TGCGCCAGCAGCTTGGGCGACAGGTTCTCCTACGAGCAGTACTTC. It encodes CASSLGDRFSYEQYF. The rearrangement joins TRBV5-1 to TRBJ2-7, with D maybe TRBD1 (6 bases). Trimming took off 0 bases at V and 0 bases at J, with 10 bases between the two ends. The CDR3 has 15 amino acids. Germline-derived CDR1 and CDR2 are SGHRS and YFSETQ.

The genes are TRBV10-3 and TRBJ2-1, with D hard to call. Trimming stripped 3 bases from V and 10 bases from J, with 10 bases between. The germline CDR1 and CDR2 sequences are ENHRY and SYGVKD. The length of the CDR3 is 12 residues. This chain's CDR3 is CAISDDLREQFF. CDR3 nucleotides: TGTGCCATCAGTGATGACCTCCGGGAGCAGTTCTTC.

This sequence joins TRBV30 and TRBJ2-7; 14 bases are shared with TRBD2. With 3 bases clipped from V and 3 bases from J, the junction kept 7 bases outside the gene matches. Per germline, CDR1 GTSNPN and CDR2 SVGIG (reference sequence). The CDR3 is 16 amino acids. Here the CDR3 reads CAWSGGTSGRNYEQYF. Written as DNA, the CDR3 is TGTGCCTGGAGCGGAGGGACTAGCGGGAGAAACTACGAGCAGTACTTC.

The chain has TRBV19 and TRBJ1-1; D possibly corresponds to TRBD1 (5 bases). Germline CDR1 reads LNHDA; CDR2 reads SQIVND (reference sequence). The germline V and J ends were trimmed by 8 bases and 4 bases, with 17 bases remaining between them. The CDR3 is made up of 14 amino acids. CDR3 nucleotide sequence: TGTGCCAGTGCTCCCACAGGCGGGAGCACTGAAGCTTTCTTT. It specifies CASAPTGGSTEAFF. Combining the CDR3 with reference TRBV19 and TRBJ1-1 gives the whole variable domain DGGITQSPKYLFRKEGQNVTLSCEQNLNHDAMYWYRQDPGQGLRLIYYSQIVNDFQKGDIAEGYSVSREKKESFPLTVTSAQKNPTAFYLCASAPTGGSTEAFFGQGTRLTVV.

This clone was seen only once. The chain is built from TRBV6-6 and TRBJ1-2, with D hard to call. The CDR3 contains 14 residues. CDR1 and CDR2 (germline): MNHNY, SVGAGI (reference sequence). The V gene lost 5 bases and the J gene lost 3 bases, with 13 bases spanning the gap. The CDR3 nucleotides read TGTGCCAGCAGTCGCGAGGGAATAGACTATGGCTACACCTTC. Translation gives CASSREGIDYGYTF.

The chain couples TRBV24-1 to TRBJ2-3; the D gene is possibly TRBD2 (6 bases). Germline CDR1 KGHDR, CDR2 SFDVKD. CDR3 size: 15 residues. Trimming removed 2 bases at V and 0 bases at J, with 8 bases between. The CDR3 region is CATSDWGLSTDTQYF. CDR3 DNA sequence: TGTGCCACCAGTGATTGGGGACTGAGCACAGATACGCAGTATTTT.

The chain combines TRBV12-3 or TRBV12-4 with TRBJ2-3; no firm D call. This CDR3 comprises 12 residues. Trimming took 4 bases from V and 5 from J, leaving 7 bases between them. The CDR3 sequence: CASSSIRDTQYF. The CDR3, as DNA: TGTGCCAGCAGTTCCATCAGAGATACGCAGTATTTT.

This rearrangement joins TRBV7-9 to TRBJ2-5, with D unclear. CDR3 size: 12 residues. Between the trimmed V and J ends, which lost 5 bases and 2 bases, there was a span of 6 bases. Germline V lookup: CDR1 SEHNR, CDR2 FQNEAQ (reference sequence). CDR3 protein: CASSPGQETQYF. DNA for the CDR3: TGTGCCAGCAGCCCAGGACAAGAGACCCAGTACTTC. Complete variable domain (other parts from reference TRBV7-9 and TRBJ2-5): DTGVSQNPRHKITKRGQNVTFRCDPISEHNRLYWYRQTLGQGPEFLTYFQNEAQLEKSRLLSDRFSAERPKGSFSTLEIQRTEQGDSAMYLCASSPGQETQYFGPGTRLLVL.

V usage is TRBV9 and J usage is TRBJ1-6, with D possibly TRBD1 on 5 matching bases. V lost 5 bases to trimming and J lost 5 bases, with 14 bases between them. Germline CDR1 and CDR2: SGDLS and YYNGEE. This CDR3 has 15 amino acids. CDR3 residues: CASRGRDGDNSPLHF. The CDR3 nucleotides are TGTGCCAGCAGAGGTCGGGACGGTGATAATTCACCCCTCCACTTT.

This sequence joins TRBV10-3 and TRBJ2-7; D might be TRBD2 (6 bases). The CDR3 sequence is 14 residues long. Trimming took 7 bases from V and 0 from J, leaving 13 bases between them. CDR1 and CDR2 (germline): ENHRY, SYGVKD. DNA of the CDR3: TGTGCCATCATCCGGGACTTTGGCTCCTACGAGCAGTACTTC. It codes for CAIIRDFGSYEQYF.

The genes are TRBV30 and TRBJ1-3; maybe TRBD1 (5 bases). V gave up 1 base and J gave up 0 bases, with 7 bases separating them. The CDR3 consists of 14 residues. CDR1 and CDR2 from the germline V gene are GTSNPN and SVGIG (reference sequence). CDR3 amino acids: CAWSGGSSGNTIYF. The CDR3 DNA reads TGTGCCTGGAGTGGGGGGAGCTCTGGAAACACCATATATTTT.

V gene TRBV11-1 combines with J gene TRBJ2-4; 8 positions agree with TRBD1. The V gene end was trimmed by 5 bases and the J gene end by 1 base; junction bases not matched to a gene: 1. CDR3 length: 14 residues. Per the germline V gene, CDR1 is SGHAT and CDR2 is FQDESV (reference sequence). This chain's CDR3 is CASSPGGAKNIQYF. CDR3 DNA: TGTGCCAGCAGCCCAGGGGGCGCCAAAAACATTCAGTACTTC.

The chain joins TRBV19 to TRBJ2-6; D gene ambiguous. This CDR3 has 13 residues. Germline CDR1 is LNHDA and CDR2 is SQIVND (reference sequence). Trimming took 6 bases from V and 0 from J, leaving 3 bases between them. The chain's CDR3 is CASRVSGANVLTF. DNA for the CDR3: TGTGCCAGTAGGGTCTCTGGGGCCAACGTCCTGACTTTC.

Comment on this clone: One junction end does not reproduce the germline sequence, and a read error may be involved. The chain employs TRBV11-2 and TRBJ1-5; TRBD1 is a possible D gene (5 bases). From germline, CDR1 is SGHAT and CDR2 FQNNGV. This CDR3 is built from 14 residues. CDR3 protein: CASSIDRGNQPQHF. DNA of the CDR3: TGTGCCAGCAGCATAGACAGAGGCAATCAGCCCCAGCATTTT.

CDR3 protein: CATSRQGRYNEQFF. The CDR3, as DNA: TGTGCCACCAGCAGACAGGGGCGTTACAATGAGCAGTTCTTC. The V call is TRBV15, the J call TRBJ2-1; weak D call: TRBD1 (6 bases). In germline, CDR1 is LNHNV, CDR2 YYDKDF (reference sequence). This CDR3 comprises 14 residues. The germline V and J ends were trimmed by 2 bases and 4 bases, with 9 bases remaining between them.

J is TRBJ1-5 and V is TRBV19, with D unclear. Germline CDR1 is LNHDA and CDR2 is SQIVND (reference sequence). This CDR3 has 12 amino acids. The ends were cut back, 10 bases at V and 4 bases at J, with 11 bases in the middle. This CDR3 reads CATLDRNQPQHF. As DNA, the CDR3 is TGTGCCACACTGGATCGGAATCAGCCCCAGCATTTT.

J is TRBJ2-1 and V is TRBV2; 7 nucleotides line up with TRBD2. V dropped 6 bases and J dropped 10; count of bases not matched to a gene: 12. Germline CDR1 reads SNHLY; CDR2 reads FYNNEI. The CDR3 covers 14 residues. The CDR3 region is CASSDSGRGVEQFF. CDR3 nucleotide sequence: TGTGCCAGCAGCGATAGCGGGCGCGGGGTAGAGCAGTTCTTC.